Following are 17 T cell receptor beta chains from one sample sequenced in a study of T cell responses to AZD1222 COVID-19 vaccine. TCRdb's table, derived via immunoSEQ multiplex PCR, lists solely in-frame clones and lacks some. This table has fewer than 150,000 clones, over 75% appearing once. The input for sequencing was peripheral blood, taken on day 0 of AZD1222 vaccination. The receptors shown here come from an adult in good health.

J is TRBJ2-3 and V is TRBV7-3, with 16 bases matching TRBD2. The CDR3 loop spans 17 amino acids. The trim removed 5 bases at V and 6 bases at J, leaving 8 bases unmatched. Germline CDR1 SGHTA, CDR2 FQGTGA. The CDR3 DNA reads TGTGCCAGCAGCCGCCGGGGGACTAGCGGGAGGGCCGATACGCAGTATTTT. Protein sequence: CASSRRGTSGRADTQYF. Complete variable domain (other parts from reference TRBV7-3 and TRBJ2-3): GAGVSQTPSNKVTEKGKYVELRCDPISGHTALYWYRQSLGQGPEFLIYFQGTGAADDSGLPNDRFFAVRPEGSVSTLKIQRTERGDSAVYLCASSRRGTSGRADTQYFGPGTRLTVL.

The rearrangement joins TRBV2 to TRBJ2-5; no firm D call. CDR1 SNHLY and CDR2 FYNNEI come from the germline V gene. Trimming cost V 5 bases and J 7 bases, with 17 bases left between them. CDR3 length equals 14 residues. In DNA form, the CDR3 reads TGTGCCAGCAGTCTAGATGATAAGCTAGGGACCCAGTACTTC. Residues: CASSLDDKLGTQYF.

This clone was observed once. The chain joins TRBV19 to TRBJ2-2; D is undetermined. This CDR3 spans 15 amino acids. V lost 0 bases to trimming and J lost 4 bases, with 9 bases between them. From germline, CDR1 is LNHDA and CDR2 SQIVND (reference sequence). In DNA form, the CDR3 reads TGTGCCAGTAGTATAGACGGCAGCCTCACCGGGGAGCTGTTTTTT. As protein: CASSIDGSLTGELFF.

CDR3 protein: CASRQTGGHEQYF. In nucleotides, the CDR3 is TGTGCCAGCAGACAGACAGGGGGCCACGAGCAGTACTTC. The chain has TRBV16 and TRBJ2-7; 10 bases are a match to TRBD1. CDR1 and CDR2 (germline): KGHSY, FQNENV. Trimming cost V 6 bases and J 5 bases; bases outside gene matches: 4. The CDR3 runs 13 residues. Full variable domain (outside the CDR3, taken from reference TRBV16 and TRBJ2-7): GEEVAQTPKHLVRGEGQKAKLYCAPIKGHSYVFWYQQVLKNEFKFLISFQNENVFDETGMPKERFSAKCLPNSPCSLEIQATKLEDSAVYFCASRQTGGHEQYFGPGTRLTVT.

This sequence joins TRBV7-3 and TRBJ1-1; D gene unclear. The CDR3 consists of 15 residues. CDR1 and CDR2 from the germline V gene are SGHTA and FQGTGA. V gave up 1 base and J gave up 3 bases, with 12 bases separating them. The CDR3: CASSLKGGVYTEAFF. CDR3 sequence (DNA): TGTGCCAGCAGCTTAAAGGGCGGGGTTTACACTGAAGCTTTCTTT.

The V call is TRBV18, the J call TRBJ2-3; D gene ambiguous. CDR1 is KGHSH and CDR2 is LQKENI in the germline V gene. The CDR3 contains 14 residues. Trimming stripped 6 bases from V and 0 bases from J, with 10 bases between. Here the CDR3 reads CASSDWVSTDTQYF. CDR3 coding DNA: TGTGCCAGCTCGGATTGGGTAAGCACAGATACGCAGTATTTT. Full variable domain (outside the CDR3, taken from reference TRBV18 and TRBJ2-3): NAGVMQNPRHLVRRRGQEARLRCSPMKGHSHVYWYRQLPEEGLKFMVYLQKENIIDESGMPKERFSAEFPKEGPSILRIQQVVRGDSAAYFCASSDWVSTDTQYFGPGTRLTVL.

This chain's CDR3 is CASSLSPCPLQTQYF. In DNA, the CDR3 is TGTGCCAGCAGTTTATCCCCATGCCCCCTTCAGACCCAGTACTTC. The rearrangement joins TRBV27 to TRBJ2-5, with D unresolved. Trimming took 0 bases from V and 6 from J, leaving 14 bases between them. This CDR3 contains 15 residues. CDR1 and CDR2 from the germline V gene are MNHEY and SMNVEV (reference sequence).

The genes are TRBV7-9 and TRBJ2-1, with 8 bases identical to TRBD1. CDR3 length: 14 residues. V shed 1 base, J shed 7 bases, and the junction held 3 bases outside the gene matches. From germline, CDR1 is SEHNR and CDR2 FQNEAQ (reference sequence). CDR3 region: CASSLGQGLNEQFF. DNA of the CDR3: TGTGCCAGCAGCTTAGGACAGGGGCTGAATGAGCAGTTCTTC.

V usage is TRBV28 and J usage is TRBJ2-7, with 14 bases that match TRBD2. The CDR3 is 18 amino acids. Trimming took 3 bases from V and 3 from J; bases not matched to a gene: 10. Germline CDR1 is MDHEN and CDR2 is SYDVKM. CDR3 bases: TGTGCCAGCAGTTTCGGGGGGACTAGCGGGAGATGGGGCTACGAGCAGTACTTC. Translated, it gives CASSFGGTSGRWGYEQYF.

This clone is a singleton in its sample. The chain links TRBV30 to TRBJ2-6, with 7 bases that match TRBD1. Germline assignment: CDR1 GTSNPN and CDR2 SVGIG (reference sequence). This CDR3 is built from 14 residues. After removal of 5 bases from V and 0 bases from J, the junction contained 1 base not matched to a gene. The CDR3 is CAWAGGSGANVLTF. In nucleotides, the CDR3 is TGTGCCTGGGCAGGGGGCTCTGGGGCCAACGTCCTGACTTTC.

This clone was observed a single time. The chain has TRBV6-5 and TRBJ1-2; weak D call: TRBD1 (5 bases). V lost 2 bases to trimming and J lost 8 bases, with 12 bases between them. The CDR3 consists of 13 residues. CDR1 MNHEY and CDR2 SVGAGI come from the germline V gene. This chain's CDR3 is CASSYGGLTGYTF. As DNA, the CDR3 is TGTGCCAGCAGTTACGGGGGGTTAACGGGCTACACCTTC.

This CDR3 is CASRREVETQYF. The CDR3 DNA is TGTGCCAGCAGGAGAGAGGTGGAGACCCAGTACTTC. The genes are TRBV6-5 and TRBJ2-5; no clear D gene. V was cut by 6 bases and J by 5 bases, with 10 bases left in between. CDR1 is MNHEY, CDR2 SVGAGI, per germline. The CDR3 covers 12 residues.

The chain joins TRBV7-9 to TRBJ2-2; a weak D match, TRBD1 (7 bases). CDR3 length: 16 residues. The V end was cut by 5 bases, the J end by 2 bases, with 15 bases between. The V gene's germline CDR1 is SEHNR and CDR2 FQNEAQ (reference sequence). This CDR3 reads CASSRRAGGNTGELFF. DNA of the CDR3: TGTGCCAGCAGCCGGAGGGCAGGGGGAAACACCGGGGAGCTGTTTTTT.

This clone was recorded once. The chain combines TRBV10-2 with TRBJ2-2, with D possibly matching TRBD2 (6 bases). Germline values: CDR1 WSHSY, CDR2 SAAADI. V shed 6 bases and J shed 7 bases, with 15 bases lying between them. There are 14 residues in the CDR3. The CDR3 is CASRRLVSIGELFF. Written as DNA, the CDR3 is TGCGCCAGCAGAAGACTAGTTTCGATCGGGGAGCTGTTTTTT.

This chain joins TRBV2 and TRBJ2-7, with TRBD1 identical over 7 bases. The junction had 9 bases not matched to a gene; V was cut back by 3 bases and J by 7 bases. This CDR3 comprises 14 residues. Germline CDR1 and CDR2: SNHLY and FYNNEI. The CDR3 DNA is TGTGCCAGCAGTGACGACAGGGTGAGGGGGGAGCAGTACTTC. Its translation: CASSDDRVRGEQYF.

J is TRBJ1-2 and V is TRBV24-1, with a weak D call TRBD1 (5 bases). Trimming removed 3 bases from V and 1 base from J, with 11 bases in between. This CDR3 region has 15 residues. The germline V gene has CDR1 KGHDR and CDR2 SFDVKD. The CDR3 loop is CATSDPRTSNYGYTF. Written as DNA, the CDR3 is TGTGCCACCAGTGATCCGAGGACAAGTAACTATGGCTACACCTTC.

The CDR3 loop is CAIRQGVGEKLFF. The CDR3 DNA follows: TGTGCCATCAGACAGGGGGTGGGAGAAAAACTGTTTTTT. The chain has TRBV10-3 and TRBJ1-4; 8 bases are shared with TRBD1. Germline V gene data show CDR1 as ENHRY and CDR2 as SYGVKD. This CDR3 region has 13 residues. J lost 8 bases, V lost 6 bases, and 5 bases had no gene match.